These 27 T cell receptor beta chains share one sample of origin, sequenced in a study of human T cells and chemical hapten exposure. TCRdb processed the RACE reads anew with MiXCR; each CDR3 protein has one entry. The sample carries about 380,000 distinct CDR3 sequences, 4% to 5.5% recorded once. Stated time point: patch test 1, 2 weeks after DPC sensitization. The treatment denotes: therapeutic diphenylcyclopropenone sensitization with weekly scalp DPC. Sequences were derived from whole blood, sampled in connection with sensitization to the hapten diphenylcyclopropenone (DPC). These receptors originate from a woman aged 45-60 years with alopecia areata. Some clones in this sample may be carry-over from other donors' samples.

This clonotype was observed a handful of times. The chain has TRBV5-6 and TRBJ1-5; D may be TRBD1 (6 bases). Trimming left V 4 bases short and J 7 bases short, with 15 bases between. Germline CDR1 is SGHDT and CDR2 is YYEEEE. The CDR3 totals 14 residues. CDR3: CASSVGQFSQPQHF. Here the CDR3 DNA reads TGTGCCAGCAGCGTAGGACAGTTTTCGCAGCCCCAGCATTTT.

This clonotype has more than one count but fewer than ten. The rearrangement links TRBV6-5 to TRBJ2-1; D possibly corresponds to TRBD2 (7 bases). This CDR3 contains 15 residues. CDR1 and CDR2 from the germline V gene are MNHEY and SVGAGI. The V end was cut by 4 bases, the J end by 6 bases, with 16 bases between. CDR3 protein: CASSSPFGGPNEQFF. In DNA, the CDR3 is TGTGCCAGCAGTTCCCCTTTCGGGGGGCCCAATGAGCAGTTCTTC.

This clonotype was observed many times. V is TRBV4-3 and J is TRBJ1-1; D remains unclear. The CDR3 is 14 residues long. The V end was cut by 0 bases, the J end by 6 bases, with 11 bases between. Germline-derived CDR1 and CDR2 are LGHNA and YSLEER. The CDR3 protein is CASSQDPLRSEAFF. CDR3 sequence (DNA): TGCGCCAGCAGCCAAGATCCCCTTAGATCTGAAGCTTTCTTT.

This clonotype was seen ten or more times. The chain recombines TRBV12-3 or TRBV12-4 with TRBJ1-1; the D gene is possibly TRBD1 (6 bases). This CDR3 is built from 15 residues. V dropped 3 bases and J dropped 0 bases, with 11 bases sitting between them. Here the CDR3 DNA reads TGTGCCAGCAGTTTGTGGGGACATATGAACACTGAAGCTTTCTTT. This encodes CASSLWGHMNTEAFF.

There are many counts of this clonotype. V gene TRBV10-3 combines with J gene TRBJ2-6, with D possibly TRBD1 on 5 matching bases. The CDR3 is 16 amino acids. Germline CDR1 ENHRY, CDR2 SYGVKD. V shed 6 bases and J shed 0 bases, with 12 bases lying between them. Written as DNA, the CDR3 is TGTGCCATCAGATGGGGCTCCAACTCTGGGGCCAACGTCCTGACTTTC. As protein: CAIRWGSNSGANVLTF.

This clonotype has only a few counts. V gene TRBV4-3 combines with J gene TRBJ2-3; D ambiguous. Trimming removed 1 base at V and 4 bases at J, with 24 bases between. Germline-derived CDR1 and CDR2 are LGHNA and YSLEER. The CDR3 is 19 amino acids. The CDR3: CASSQGVRMSLRKADTQYF. DNA of the CDR3: TGCGCCAGCAGCCAAGGGGTTCGAATGAGCCTCCGTAAGGCAGATACGCAGTATTTT.

This clonotype was observed at least ten times. This chain links TRBV28 with TRBJ1-6; D gene uncertain. Germline assignment: CDR1 MDHEN and CDR2 SYDVKM. V was pared by 4 bases and J by 5 bases, with 9 bases between. The CDR3 has 14 amino acids. CDR3 sequence (DNA): TGTGCCAGCAGTTCCGGACTCCATAATTCACCCCTCCACTTT. Its translation: CASSSGLHNSPLHF.

This clonotype was seen more than once but under ten times. The CDR3 reads CSARPYTLTGNDPLETQYF. CDR3 DNA: TGCAGTGCTAGACCCTATACTCTTACAGGGAACGACCCCCTCGAGACCCAGTACTTC. V and J are TRBV20-1 and TRBJ2-5, with TRBD1 as a possible D gene (6 bases). Germline V lookup: CDR1 DFQATT, CDR2 SNEGSKA (reference sequence). The CDR3 has 19 amino acids. Trimming shortened V by 2 bases and J by 5 bases, and 30 bases separated the two germline ends.

This clonotype was found many times. V is TRBV7-2 and J is TRBJ1-2, with a weak D call TRBD1 (6 bases). This CDR3 comprises 13 residues. Germline loops: CDR1 SGHTA, CDR2 FQGNSA. V was cut by 6 bases and J by 4 bases, with 12 bases left in between. CDR3 DNA: TGTGCCAGCAGTCCAGACAGGCCCTATGGCTACACCTTC. It translates to CASSPDRPYGYTF.

This clonotype was counted many times. The V call is TRBV6-1, the J call TRBJ2-1, with D tentatively TRBD2 (6 bases). The ends were cut back, 3 bases at V and 4 bases at J, with 13 bases in the middle. The V gene's germline CDR1 is MNHNS and CDR2 SASEGT. The CDR3 runs to 15 residues. This CDR3 is CASSEGGLSYNEQFF. The CDR3 nucleotides read TGTGCCAGCAGTGAGGGGGGACTCTCTTACAATGAGCAGTTCTTC.

Details on this clonotype: Given a much more abundant clone one base away, this may be a read error. The rearrangement uses TRBV18 and TRBJ1-4, with TRBD1 identical over 9 bases. This CDR3 is built from 15 residues. CDR1 is KGHSH and CDR2 is LQKENI in the germline V gene. This CDR3 reads CASSPGTGSNVKLFF. The CDR3 DNA sequence: TGTGCCAGCTCACCTGGGACAGGGTCTAATGTAAAACTGTTTTTT.

This clonotype was recorded many times. This chain connects TRBV6-2 or TRBV6-3 to TRBJ2-4, with 8 positions matching TRBD1. Germline CDR1 reads MNHEY; CDR2 reads SVGEGT. The CDR3 runs to 14 residues. The junction had 10 bases not matched to a gene; V was cut back by 8 bases and J by 7 bases. The DNA for the CDR3 is TGTGCCAGCCTCAAACAGGGGGGACAGAACATTCAGTACTTC. It yields the protein CASLKQGGQNIQYF.

V usage is TRBV27 and J usage is TRBJ2-2; TRBD2 agrees at 13 bases. The CDR3 extends over 17 amino acids. The junction had 6 bases not matched to a gene; V was cut back by 4 bases and J by 4 bases. Germline V gives CDR1 MNHEY, CDR2 SMNVEV (reference sequence). CDR3 loop: CASSWGLAGRGTGELFF. CDR3 in DNA: TGTGCCAGCAGTTGGGGACTAGCGGGAAGGGGCACCGGGGAGCTGTTTTTT.

This clonotype was counted a few times. The genes are TRBV29-1 and TRBJ2-7; 9 bases line up with TRBD2. This CDR3 is built from 12 residues. Trimming cost V 4 bases and J 5 bases; bases outside gene matches: 3. Germline CDR1 reads SQVTM; CDR2 reads ANQGSEA. The CDR3 protein is CSVGVAGDEQYF. CDR3 bases: TGCAGCGTTGGGGTAGCGGGGGACGAGCAGTACTTC.

Ten or more counts support this clonotype. The chain is built from TRBV4-1 and TRBJ2-3; D tentatively reads TRBD1 or TRBD2 (5 bases each). The CDR3 covers 13 residues. Trimming shortened V by 3 bases and J by 4 bases, and 8 bases separated the two germline ends. The germline V gene has CDR1 MGHRA and CDR2 YSYEKL. The CDR3 DNA reads as TGCGCCAGCAGCCAGGGACGTCCAGATACGCAGTATTTT. This encodes CASSQGRPDTQYF.

This clonotype was detected only a few times. V usage is TRBV11-3 and J usage is TRBJ2-7; 11 positions match TRBD2. V lost 5 bases, J lost 2 bases, and 8 bases stayed unmatched. Per germline, CDR1 SGHNT and CDR2 YENEEA. This CDR3 contains 16 residues. DNA for the CDR3: TGTGCCAGCAGCCCGCTGGGACTAGCGGAGCCCTACGAGCAGTACTTC. Translating it yields CASSPLGLAEPYEQYF.

In its sample, this clonotype was seen once. The chain is built from TRBV12-3 or TRBV12-4 and TRBJ1-1; no definite D call. V dropped 4 bases and J dropped 5 bases, with 11 bases sitting between them. The CDR3 covers 13 residues. CDR3 sequence reads: CASSSTLGTEAFF. In DNA form, the CDR3 reads TGTGCCAGCAGTTCGACGCTCGGGACTGAAGCTTTCTTT.

This clonotype was observed at least ten times. The chain joins TRBV4-1 to TRBJ1-1; the D gene is possibly TRBD1 (5 bases). The CDR3 runs 13 residues. The V end lost 4 bases, the J end lost 5 bases, and 11 bases lay between the germline ends. The germline V gene has CDR1 MGHRA and CDR2 YSYEKL. Here the CDR3 reads CASSPFEGTEAFF. The DNA for the CDR3 is TGCGCCAGCAGCCCGTTCGAGGGGACTGAAGCTTTCTTT.

As for this clonotype: A read error is possible here, since a much larger clone lies one base away. The chain is built from TRBV12-3 or TRBV12-4 and TRBJ1-5; D remains ambiguous. The CDR3 contains 13 residues. Trimming took off 4 bases at V and 4 bases at J, with 8 bases between the two ends. The CDR3 loop is CASSSKRNQPQHF. For the CDR3, the DNA is TGTGCCAGCAGTTCGAAAAGGAATCAGCCCCAGCATTTT.

Only a few counts were recorded for this clonotype. The V and J genes are TRBV7-6 and TRBJ2-3; D gene uncertain. This CDR3 spans 13 amino acids. CDR1 and CDR2 from the germline V gene are SGHVS and FNYEAQ. The V end was cut by 5 bases, the J end by 3 bases, with 9 bases between. CDR3 region: CASSPILTDTQYF. The DNA for the CDR3 is TGTGCCAGCAGCCCGATTTTAACAGATACGCAGTATTTT.

This clonotype was seen only a few times. The chain recombines TRBV2 with TRBJ2-7, with a tentative D call TRBD2 (5 bases). The germline gives CDR1 SNHLY, CDR2 FYNNEI. V was cut by 8 bases and J by 2 bases, with 13 bases left in between. The CDR3 is 13 amino acids. The CDR3 DNA is TGTGCCAGCTCCTGGCCAGCGGCCTACGAGCAGTACTTC. Its protein product is CASSWPAAYEQYF.

This clonotype showed up many times. The V and J genes are TRBV6-1 and TRBJ2-5, with a tentative D call TRBD2 (7 bases). V was trimmed by 3 bases and J by 1 base, leaving 9 bases between them. Germline V gene data show CDR1 as MNHNS and CDR2 as SASEGT. There are 14 residues in the CDR3. CDR3 amino acids: CASSEAGAQETQYF. As DNA, the CDR3 is TGTGCCAGCAGTGAGGCGGGGGCCCAAGAGACCCAGTACTTC.

This clonotype was observed a single time. It may be a read error: a sequence one base away is much more abundant. The V and J genes are TRBV7-2 and TRBJ2-3; the D gene is possibly TRBD2 (6 bases). The CDR3 is 16 residues long. CDR1 and CDR2 (germline): SGHTA, FQGNSA. CDR3: CASSAGSIYSTDTHYF. The CDR3 bases are TGTGCCAGCAGCGCGGGAAGCATATATAGCACAGATACGCATTATTTT.

This clonotype was seen at least ten times. This chain links TRBV5-1 with TRBJ2-3, with D hard to call. The V and J ends lost 4 bases and 3 bases respectively, with 15 bases between them. This CDR3 comprises 15 residues. The germline V gene has CDR1 SGHRS and CDR2 YFSETQ. The CDR3 nucleotides are TGCGCCAGCAGCCCCAGTCCCGGGTGGACAGATACGCAGTATTTT. Translated, it gives CASSPSPGWTDTQYF.

This clonotype was seen at least ten times. The chain carries TRBV3-1 and TRBJ2-3; D not resolved. CDR1 is LGHDT and CDR2 is YNNKEL in the germline V gene (reference sequence). The CDR3 extends over 16 amino acids. V was trimmed by 0 bases and J by 2 bases, leaving 12 bases between them. For the CDR3, the DNA is TGTGCCAGCAGCCAAGATAGGGTACCATACACAGATACGCAGTATTTT. It is translated as CASSQDRVPYTDTQYF.

This clonotype was seen more than once but under ten times. This chain joins TRBV7-9 and TRBJ2-7; D remains ambiguous. The CDR3 runs 14 residues. V was shortened by 5 bases and J by 2 bases, with 13 bases between the two germline ends. From germline, CDR1 is SEHNR and CDR2 FQNEAQ (reference sequence). Here the CDR3 DNA reads TGTGCCAGCAGCCAACCCGCAGCAACCTACGAGCAGTACTTC. This translates into CASSQPAATYEQYF.

This clonotype has ten or more counts. The rearrangement uses TRBV5-6 and TRBJ1-4, with D perhaps matching TRBD1 (6 bases). The germline V gene has CDR1 SGHDT and CDR2 YYEEEE. V gave up 3 bases and J gave up 0 bases, with 12 bases separating them. CDR3 length: 16 residues. The CDR3 bases are TGTGCCAGCAGCTCCATACAGGGAGCAACTAATGAAAAACTGTTTTTT. This codes for CASSSIQGATNEKLFF.